This TCR beta chain was identified in a study of immune characterization of retroperitoneal liposarcoma. CDR1 is MNHNY and CDR2 is SVGAGI in the germline V gene (reference sequence). This CDR3 is 13 amino acids long. With 0 bases removed from V and 1 base from J, the gap between germline ends came to 3 bases. Within the sample, this clonotype is large. In TCRdb, the PCR reads were re-called with MiXCR into one record per CDR3 protein. Counted here are about 10,000 distinct CDR3 sequences, approximately 27% occurring once; the ten biggest clones make up less than 8.5%. Specimen: tumor tissue. This chain connects TRBV6-6 to TRBJ2-5; D unresolved. This clonotype was obtained from a male donor with retroperitoneal liposarcoma. CDR3 residues: CASSYSAQETQYF. Written as DNA, the CDR3 is TGTGCCAGCAGTTACTCGGCCCAAGAGACCCAGTACTTC.